The table lists the clone carrying this T cell receptor beta chain with many counts. Its cognate antigen is unknown. These data originate in a study of T-cell reconstitution after alpha-beta-depleted transplantation in children. The authors prepared the TCRbeta library with unique molecular identifiers. TCRdb fed the PCR reads into MiXCR, producing one record per CDR3 protein. The sample consists of over 15,000 distinct CDR3 sequences, around 12% of them appearing once. Study outcomes and limitations: By one year post-transplant, T-cell counts and diversity largely arose from T cells that were newly produced. Approximately two months post-transplant, alpha-beta T cells reportedly originated from several hundred expanded graft clones.

Unmatched junction bases numbered 14, after V lost 4 bases and J lost 2 bases. Looked up from germline, CDR1 is MNHEY and CDR2 is SVGAGI. The CDR3 totals 18 residues. The receptor's source is a boy in the first two years of life who had a stem cell transplant for Wiskott-Aldrich syndrome, so the T cells may come from the graft donor. This sample comprised PBMCs, mostly from graft donor cells, obtained 180 days after TCRalphabeta/CD19-depleted stem cell transplant. The chain has TRBV6-5 and TRBJ2-3; 8 positions match TRBD2. The CDR3 nucleotides read TGTGCCAGCAGTTTCGACTCGGGCCTAGCGGGTCTCACAGATACGCAGTATTTT. This gives the protein CASSFDSGLAGLTDTQYF.